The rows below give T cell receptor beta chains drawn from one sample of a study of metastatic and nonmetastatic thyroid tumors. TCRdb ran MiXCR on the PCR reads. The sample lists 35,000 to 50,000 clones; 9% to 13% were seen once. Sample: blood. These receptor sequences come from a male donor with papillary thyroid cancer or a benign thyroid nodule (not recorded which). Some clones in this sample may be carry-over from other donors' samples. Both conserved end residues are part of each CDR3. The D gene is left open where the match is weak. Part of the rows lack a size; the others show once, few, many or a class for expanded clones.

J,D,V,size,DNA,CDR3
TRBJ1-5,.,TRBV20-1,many,TGCAGTGCTAGAGTCCCTCAGGTATATGCCCGCACATATCAGCCCCAGCATTTT,CSARVPQVYARTYQPQHF
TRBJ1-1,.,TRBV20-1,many,TGCAGTGCTCATGACGACTATATGAACACTGAAGCTTTCTTT,CSAHDDYMNTEAFF
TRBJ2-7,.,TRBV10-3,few,TGTGCCACTCTTTCCTGGACTCGGGCCCATTTGGACGAGCAGTACTTC,CATLSWTRAHLDEQYF
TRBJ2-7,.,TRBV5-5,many,TGTGCCAGCTTCGTGGAGGGCCTCTCCTACGAGCAGTACTTC,CASFVEGLSYEQYF
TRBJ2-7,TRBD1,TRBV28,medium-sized,TGTGCCAGCATCGGGACAGGGGGAAGCTCCTACGAGCAGTACTTC,CASIGTGGSSYEQYF
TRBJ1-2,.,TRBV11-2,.,TGTGCCAGCAGCCACCGGAGACAGGCCATTTACGGATATGGCTACACCTTC,CASSHRRQAIYGYGYTF
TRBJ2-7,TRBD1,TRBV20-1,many,TGCAGTGCTAGAGATACAGGGGGATCCTACGAGCAGTACTTC,CSARDTGGSYEQYF
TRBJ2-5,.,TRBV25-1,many,TGTGCCAGCAGCCAAGGGAATCTGGAGACCCAGTACTTC,CASSQGNLETQYF
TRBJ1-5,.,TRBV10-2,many,TGCGCCAGCAGTGTTGGGGGTAGGGGTCAGCCCCAGCATTTT,CASSVGGRGQPQHF
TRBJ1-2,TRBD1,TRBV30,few,TGTGCCTGGAGTTCAGCGGGCCTCGGGACAGGGGACTATGGCTACACCTTC,CAWSSAGLGTGDYGYTF
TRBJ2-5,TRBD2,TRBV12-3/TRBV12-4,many,TGTGCCAGCAGTTTAACTCTAGCGGGAGTGGAAGGAGATGGAGAGACCCAGTACTTC,CASSLTLAGVEGDGETQYF
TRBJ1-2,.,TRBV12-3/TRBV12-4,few,TGTGCCAGCAGCCTCGTGGTGGGGGCGAGCTATGGCTACACCTTC,CASSLVVGASYGYTF
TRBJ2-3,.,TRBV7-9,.,TGTGCCAGAAAAGGGCCCGGGGAGACAGATACGCAGTATTTT,CARKGPGETDTQYF
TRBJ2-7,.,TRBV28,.,TGTGCCAGCAGCCTTGGGTTCTTACAGGACTTCTCCTACGAGCAGTACTTC,CASSLGFLQDFSYEQYF
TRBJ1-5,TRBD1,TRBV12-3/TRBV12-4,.,TGTGCCAGCAGCCCCCTCTGGTTGACAGGGGGCGAGCAGCCCCAGCATTTT,CASSPLWLTGGEQPQHF
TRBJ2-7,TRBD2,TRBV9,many,TGTGCCAGCAGCGTAGGGGGGACTAGCGGGAGTATACCCCCCCACGAGCAGTACTTC,CASSVGGTSGSIPPHEQYF
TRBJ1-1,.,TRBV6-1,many,TGTGCCAGCTCCCCTCGTGGCGGGAACACTGAAGCTTTCTTT,CASSPRGGNTEAFF
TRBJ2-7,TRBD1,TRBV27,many,TGTGCCAGCAGTTTATCGAAGGGGGACAGGGATTCCGAGCAGTACTTC,CASSLSKGDRDSEQYF
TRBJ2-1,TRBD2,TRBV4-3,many,TGCGCCAGCAGCCAACGGGCCGGGGCGGGAGACACCTACAATGAGCAGTTCTTC,CASSQRAGAGDTYNEQFF
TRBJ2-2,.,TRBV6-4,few,TGTGCCAGCAGAGTACTGAACACCGGGGAGCTGCTTTTT,CASRVLNTGELLF
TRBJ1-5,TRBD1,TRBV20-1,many,TGCAGTGCACACCGGGACAGGTGGGATCAGCCCCAGCATTTT,CSAHRDRWDQPQHF
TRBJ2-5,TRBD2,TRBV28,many,TGTGCCAGCAGTGGACGGACTAGCGGAATCCAAGAGACCCAGTACTTC,CASSGRTSGIQETQYF
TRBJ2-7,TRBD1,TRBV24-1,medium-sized,TGTGCCACCAGTGACTCGGACAGGGTAAGCGAGCAGTACTTC,CATSDSDRVSEQYF
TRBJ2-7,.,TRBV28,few,TGTGCCAGCAGTTTCATTCGGGGGTCCCTCGAGCAGTACTTC,CASSFIRGSLEQYF
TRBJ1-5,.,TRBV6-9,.,TGTGCCAGCAGTTATTCGCCAGTCAAGCAGCCCCAGCATTTT,CASSYSPVKQPQHF
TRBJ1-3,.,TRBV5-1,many,TGCGCCAGCAGCTCCTCTCCATGGAGGACGGTCTCTGGAAACACCATATATTTT,CASSSSPWRTVSGNTIYF
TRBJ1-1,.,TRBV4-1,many,TGCGCCAGCAGCCAACGGTGGACGGATGAAGCTTTCTTT,CASSQRWTDEAFF
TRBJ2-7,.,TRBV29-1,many,TGCAGCGTTGAAGACCCCCTGACCAGCTACGAGCAGTACTTC,CSVEDPLTSYEQYF
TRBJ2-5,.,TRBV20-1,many,TGCAGTGCTAGAGAGGCAAGAGACCTTATCTGGACCCAGTACTTC,CSAREARDLIWTQYF
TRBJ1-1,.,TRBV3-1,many,TGTGCCAGCAGCCCCGCAATGAACACTGAAGCTTTCTTT,CASSPAMNTEAFF
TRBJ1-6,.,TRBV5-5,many,TGTGCCAGCAGCCTGGACTTACTGGATTCACCCCTCCACTTT,CASSLDLLDSPLHF
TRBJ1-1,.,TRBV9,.,TGTGCCAGCAGCATGCATTCGGACACTGAAGCTTTCTTT,CASSMHSDTEAFF
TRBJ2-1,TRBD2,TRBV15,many,TGTGCCACCAGCAGATCAGCGGGAGAGGGGAATGAGCAGTTCTTC,CATSRSAGEGNEQFF
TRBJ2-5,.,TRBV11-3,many,TGTGCCAGCGGCAAGGACCCCCGGGAGACCCAGTACTTC,CASGKDPRETQYF
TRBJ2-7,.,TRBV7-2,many,TGTGCCAGCAGCTTAGGAGGAGGGCGGCAGTACTTC,CASSLGGGRQYF
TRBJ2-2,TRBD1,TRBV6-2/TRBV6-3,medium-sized,TGTGCCAGCATCAGTTACCGGGACAGGGTGGCCGGGGAGCTGTTTTTT,CASISYRDRVAGELFF
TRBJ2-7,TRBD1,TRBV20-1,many,TGCAGTAGGACCGGGACAGGATCCTACGAGCAGTACTTC,CSRTGTGSYEQYF
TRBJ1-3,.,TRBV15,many,TGTGCCACCAGCAAACTACCGCGGGCTGGCTCTGGAAACACCATATATTTT,CATSKLPRAGSGNTIYF
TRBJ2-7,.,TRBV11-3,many,TGTGCCAGCAGCTTAGGCCCGGGACCTACCTACGAGCAGTACTTC,CASSLGPGPTYEQYF
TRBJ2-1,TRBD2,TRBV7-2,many,TGTGCCAGCAGCTTACTCAGTAGCGGGAGGGCCAGTGAGCAGTTCTTC,CASSLLSSGRASEQFF
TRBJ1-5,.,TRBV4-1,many,TGCGCCAGCAGCCAAGGGTCTGATGAGCCCCAGCATTTT,CASSQGSDEPQHF
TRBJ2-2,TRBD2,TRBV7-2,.,TGTGCCAGCAGCTTAGCGCGGGAGTCCGGGGAGCTGTTTTTT,CASSLARESGELFF
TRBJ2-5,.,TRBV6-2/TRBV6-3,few,TGTGCCAGTAGTTACAGTAGGATCCAAGATACCCAGTACTTC,CASSYSRIQDTQYF
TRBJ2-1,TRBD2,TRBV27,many,TGTGCCAGCGGGAAACTAGCGGGAGTTAGGTTTGGTGAGCAGTTCTTC,CASGKLAGVRFGEQFF
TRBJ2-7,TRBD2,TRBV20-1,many,TGCAGTGCTAGAGGGTCTAGCGGGAGCTCCTACGAGCAGTACTTC,CSARGSSGSSYEQYF
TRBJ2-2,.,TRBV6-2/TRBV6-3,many,TGTGCCAGCAGTTACCGAGGGGCAGGGGGGGACACCGGGGAGCTGTTTTTT,CASSYRGAGGDTGELFF
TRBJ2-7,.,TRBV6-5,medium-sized,TGTGCCAGCAGTTACTCTGGAGCGGGCGATCTCTACGAGCAGTACTTC,CASSYSGAGDLYEQYF
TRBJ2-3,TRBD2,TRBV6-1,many,TGTGCCAGCAGTTCCACTAGCGGGAGTCCAGATACGCAGTATTTT,CASSSTSGSPDTQYF
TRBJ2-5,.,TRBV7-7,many,TGTGCTAGCAGCCTTGGGGGCCAAGAGACCCAGTACTTC,CASSLGGQETQYF